This entry lists 14 T cell receptor beta chains sequenced from one sample in a study of CD8 T cells in ankylosing spondylitis (dated by TCRdb to about 2017). The protocol used for the library was 5' RACE. The sample was run on an Illumina HiSeq 2500. TCRdb ran its own pipeline on the public reads, namely fastp trimming at Q25 and MiXCR clone calling, and kept in-frame beta chains. Entries that share a CDR3 protein sequence are merged under the most common genes and DNA. Within this sample are under 150,000 distinct CDR3 sequences, with around 9.7% of them counted one time only. The top ten clonotypes cover approximately 3.5% of the sample. What was sequenced was blood, either unsorted or a sorted T cell fraction (not recorded which). Receptor source: a male donor with ankylosing spondylitis or in good health (not recorded which).

This clonotype appeared many times. The V and J genes are TRBV4-3 and TRBJ2-1; tentatively, D is TRBD1 (5 bases). The V end lost 5 bases, the J end lost 2 bases, and 13 bases lay between the germline ends. This CDR3 is 15 amino acids long. The germline CDR1 and CDR2 sequences are LGHNA and YSLEER. The CDR3 nucleotides are TGCGCCAGCAGCTCGCAGGGTTCGCCCTACAATGAGCAGTTCTTC. Protein: CASSSQGSPYNEQFF.

This chain joins TRBV7-9 and TRBJ2-6; 7 positions agree with TRBD2. Germline V CDR1 and CDR2: SEHNR, FQNEAQ (reference sequence). V trimming: 1 base; J trimming: 1 base; junction bases outside the gene matches: 1. This CDR3 is built from 16 residues. The CDR3 bases are TGTGCCAGCAGCTTAGGGGGGGGTTCTGGGGCCAACGTCCTGACTTTC. It translates to CASSLGGGSGANVLTF.

The chain is built from TRBV20-1 and TRBJ2-5; TRBD2 is a possible D gene (5 bases). This CDR3 comprises 12 residues. The V end was cut by 6 bases, the J end by 4 bases, with 12 bases between. Germline CDR1 reads DFQATT; CDR2 reads SNEGSKA (reference sequence). The CDR3: CSARTGLETQYF. Here the CDR3 DNA reads TGCAGTGCAAGGACTGGTTTAGAGACCCAGTACTTC.

CDR3 sequence (DNA): TGCAGTGCTACGCGGGGGGGACTAGCGGGAGAAGCAGATACGCAGTATTTT. It codes for CSATRGGLAGEADTQYF. This chain connects TRBV20-1 to TRBJ2-3, with 14 bases fitting TRBD2. Germline CDR1 and CDR2: DFQATT and SNEGSKA (reference sequence). V was clipped by 4 bases and J by 4 bases; unmatched bases: 10. The CDR3 is made up of 17 amino acids.

The chain employs TRBV9 and TRBJ2-7; 9 nucleotides match TRBD2. The ends lost 2 bases at V and 3 bases at J; junction bases unmatched: 3. CDR1 SGDLS and CDR2 YYNGEE come from the germline V gene. The CDR3 is 14 amino acids. CDR3 sequence reads: CASSVGGRGYEQYF. Here the CDR3 DNA reads TGTGCCAGCAGCGTGGGCGGGAGGGGCTACGAGCAGTACTTC.

This clonotype was counted ten times or more. The J gene is TRBJ2-5, the V gene TRBV29-1, with D maybe TRBD2 (5 bases). Germline CDR1 reads SQVTM; CDR2 reads ANQGSEA. CDR3 size: 14 residues. Trimming stripped 2 bases from V and 6 bases from J, with 16 bases between. The CDR3, as DNA: TGCAGCGTTGAAACCTGGAGTAGCGAAAAGACCCAGTACTTC. Residues: CSVETWSSEKTQYF. The variable domain in full, with the rest retrieved from reference TRBV29-1 and TRBJ2-5, is SAVISQKPSRDICQRGTSLTIQCQVDSQVTMMFWYRQQPGQSLTLIATANQGSEATYESGFVIDKFPISRPNLTFSTLTVSNMSPEDSSIYLCSVETWSSEKTQYFGPGTRLLVL.

In its sample, this clonotype was seen many times. At one end the junction does not follow the germline gene, possibly because of a read error. Here the CDR3 reads CASSLASGSYEQYF. In DNA form, the CDR3 reads TGTGCCAGCAGCTTGGCTAGCGGATCTTACGAGCAGTACTTC. The chain combines TRBV5-1 with TRBJ2-7, with 7 bases aligning to TRBD2. The CDR3 loop spans 14 amino acids. The germline V gene encodes CDR1 SGHRS and CDR2 YFSETQ.

This clonotype has at least ten counts. V is TRBV12-3 or TRBV12-4 and J is TRBJ2-7, with 7 bases identical to TRBD2. Trimming removed 6 bases from V and 0 bases from J; junction bases left unmatched: 8. CDR3 length equals 15 residues. This CDR3 is CASSIGLGSSYEQYF. The CDR3 DNA follows: TGTGCCAGCAGCATCGGACTAGGTAGCTCCTACGAGCAGTACTTC.

This clonotype was counted at least ten times. This chain uses TRBV5-8 with TRBJ2-1, with D possibly matching TRBD2 (5 bases). Germline CDR1 is SGHTS and CDR2 is YDEGEE. This CDR3 has 15 residues. The V and J ends lost 4 bases and 0 bases respectively, with 11 bases between them. The CDR3 nucleotides are TGTGCCAGCAGCAGCTGGACTGGCTCCTACAATGAGCAGTTCTTC. Amino acid sequence: CASSSWTGSYNEQFF. The variable domain in full, with the rest retrieved from reference TRBV5-8 and TRBJ2-1, is EAGVTQSPTHLIKTRGQQATLRCSPISGHTSVYWYQQALGLGLQFLLWYDEGEERNRGNFPPRFSGRQFPNYSSELNVNALELEDSALYLCASSSWTGSYNEQFFGPGTRLTVL.

This clonotype was counted at least ten times. This chain connects TRBV12-3 or TRBV12-4 to TRBJ2-6, with D unresolved. The length of the CDR3 is 14 residues. Trimming pared 3 bases from V and 2 bases from J, leaving 5 bases between. DNA for the CDR3: TGTGCCAGCAGTTTGGTTCCTGGGGCCAACGTCCTGACTTTC. Translating gives CASSLVPGANVLTF.

Ten or more counts support this clonotype. The rearrangement joins TRBV5-5 to TRBJ2-5; 10 positions match TRBD1. Per the germline V gene, CDR1 is SGHKS and CDR2 is YYEKEE (reference sequence). CDR3 size: 16 residues. Trimming removed 1 base from V and 5 bases from J; junction bases left unmatched: 8. CDR3 in DNA: TGTGCCAGCAGCTTGACAGGGACAGGGGATTGGGAGACCCAGTACTTC. As protein: CASSLTGTGDWETQYF.

The chain combines TRBV10-3 with TRBJ1-1, with 8 positions matching TRBD1. CDR1 is ENHRY, CDR2 SYGVKD, per germline. Trimming took 6 bases from V and 4 from J; bases not matched to a gene: 1. This CDR3 has 12 residues. DNA of the CDR3: TGTGCCATCAGAACAGGGGGCACTGAAGCTTTCTTT. Protein product: CAIRTGGTEAFF.

This clonotype was observed at least ten times. The V call is TRBV11-2, the J call TRBJ1-1; 9 positions match TRBD1. With 5 bases clipped from V and 4 bases from J, the junction kept 5 bases outside the gene matches. In germline, CDR1 is SGHAT, CDR2 FQNNGV. The CDR3 length is 14 residues. In DNA form, the CDR3 reads TGTGCCAGCAGCAGGGACAGGGTGGGCACTGAAGCTTTCTTT. Its protein product is CASSRDRVGTEAFF.

This chain links TRBV20-1 with TRBJ2-1; no clear D. CDR1 and CDR2 from the germline V gene are DFQATT and SNEGSKA (reference sequence). The CDR3 runs to 13 residues. The V end lost 6 bases, the J end lost 5 bases, and 14 bases lay between the germline ends. CDR3 coding DNA: TGCAGTGCGAGGACCCGCGTTAACAATGAGCAGTTCTTC. Residues: CSARTRVNNEQFF.